The rows below give T cell receptor beta chains drawn from one sample of a study of shared clonotypes between healthy human individuals. TCRdb's copy holds only in-frame clones and misses some; the assay was immunoSEQ multiplex PCR. Here the sample spans about 2,100,000 clones, about 92% being singletons. The sample taken for sequencing was naive CD8+ T cells from PBMCs. These receptors came from a man between 18 and 35 years old in good health. Some clones in this sample may be carry-over from other donors' samples. The CDR3 runs from the conserved cysteine through the conserved F or W. Fields, in order: V gene, clone size, J gene, D gene, CDR3 protein, CDR3 DNA. D genes are given only for firm matches. Clone size, where shown, is once, few, many, or a class for clones that have expanded.

TRBV19	-	TRBJ2-1	TRBD2	CASSLGLAGRGDEQFF	TGTGCCAGTAGTCTCGGACTAGCGGGGAGAGGGGATGAGCAGTTCTTC
TRBV25-1	-	TRBJ1-2	-	CASSGGTAEANYGYTF	TGTGCCAGCAGTGGGGGGACGGCTGAAGCTAACTATGGCTACACCTTC
TRBV4-2	-	TRBJ2-7	TRBD2	CASSQEREGPLSYEQYF	TGTGCCAGCAGCCAAGAGCGGGAGGGCCCCCTGTCCTACGAGCAGTACTTC
TRBV7-9	-	TRBJ2-7	-	CASSYGSYEQYF	TGTGCCAGCAGCTACGGAAGCTACGAGCAGTACTTC
TRBV4-1	-	TRBJ2-4	-	CASSLPDVTGIQYF	TGCGCCAGCAGCCTCCCGGACGTAACTGGCATTCAGTACTTC
TRBV28	-	TRBJ1-1	-	CASSLNRAWGTEAFF	TGTGCCAGCAGTTTGAACAGGGCTTGGGGCACTGAAGCTTTCTTT
TRBV28	-	TRBJ1-5	-	CAINGQGFNQPQHF	TGTGCCATCAATGGGCAGGGCTTCAATCAGCCCCAGCATTTT
TRBV5-4	-	TRBJ1-1	-	CASSNGWGNTEAFF	TGTGCCAGCAGCAACGGATGGGGGAACACTGAAGCTTTCTTT
TRBV9	-	TRBJ2-7	-	CASSVAGWTGEQYF	TGTGCCAGCAGCGTAGCGGGCTGGACGGGCGAGCAGTACTTC
TRBV29-1	-	TRBJ2-7	-	CSVEGDYYEQYF	TGCAGCGTTGAGGGGGATTACTACGAGCAGTACTTC
TRBV28	-	TRBJ2-7	-	CASSPLAFYEQYF	TGTGCCAGCAGTCCGCTTGCCTTCTACGAGCAGTACTTC
TRBV4-2	-	TRBJ1-2	-	CASSQDLGSNGYTF	TGTGCCAGCAGCCAAGATTTGGGATCAAATGGCTACACCTTC
TRBV7-6	-	TRBJ1-3	-	CASSLAALGPAGNTIYF	TGTGCCAGCAGCTTAGCAGCCCTAGGACCCGCGGGGAACACCATATATTTT
TRBV19	-	TRBJ2-1	-	CASSIWTKYNEQFF	TGTGCCAGTAGTATCTGGACTAAATACAATGAGCAGTTCTTC
TRBV30	-	TRBJ2-7	-	CAFTLTMLFYEQYF	TGTGCCTTCACACTGACTATGCTTTTCTACGAGCAGTACTTC
TRBV4-2	-	TRBJ2-3	-	CASSQYMGATDTQYF	TGTGCCAGCAGCCAATACATGGGGGCCACAGATACGCAGTATTTT
TRBV7-2	-	TRBJ1-5	-	CASSLDRGNQPQHF	TGTGCCAGCAGCTTAGACAGGGGCAATCAGCCCCAGCATTTT
TRBV13	-	TRBJ2-2	-	CASSLQSGHTGELFF	TGTGCCAGCAGCTTACAGTCAGGCCACACCGGGGAGCTGTTTTTT
TRBV28	-	TRBJ2-1	-	CASSFEVGAGEQFF	TGTGCCAGCAGTTTCGAAGTGGGGGCGGGTGAGCAGTTCTTC
TRBV5-6	-	TRBJ2-7	-	CASRWGDYEQYF	TGTGCCAGCCGTTGGGGGGACTACGAGCAGTACTTC
TRBV29-1	-	TRBJ1-2	-	CSVGRGAQGANYGYTF	TGCAGCGTTGGCCGGGGAGCCCAGGGAGCTAACTATGGCTACACCTTC
TRBV4-1	-	TRBJ2-7	-	CASSHQALYEQYF	TGCGCCAGCAGCCACCAAGCGCTCTACGAGCAGTACTTC
TRBV29-1	-	TRBJ1-2	-	CSVETPGFGYTF	TGCAGCGTTGAAACTCCAGGATTTGGCTACACCTTC
TRBV29-1	once	TRBJ2-7	TRBD1	CSVEDSDRGTGGEQYF	TGCAGCGTTGAGGATTCCGATCGGGGGACAGGGGGCGAGCAGTACTTC
TRBV28	-	TRBJ2-3	-	CASSRRGVEMDTQYF	TGTGCCAGCAGTCGGAGGGGCGTAGAGATGGATACGCAGTATTTT
TRBV28	once	TRBJ1-1	-	CASSLNRDLNRVAFF	TGTGCCAGCAGTTTAAATAGGGACCTGAACAGGGTTGCTTTCTTT
TRBV16	-	TRBJ2-3	-	CASSQLAGDFTDTQYF	TGTGCCAGCAGCCAATTGGCAGGGGACTTCACAGATACGCAGTATTTT
TRBV7-3	-	TRBJ2-1	TRBD1	CASTLPGQEQFF	TGTGCCAGCACCCTTCCGGGACAGGAGCAGTTCTTC
TRBV27	-	TRBJ2-5	TRBD1	CASSIRTGGAKTQYF	TGTGCCAGCAGTATCCGGACAGGGGGCGCAAAGACCCAGTACTTC
TRBV25-1	-	TRBJ1-1	TRBD1	CASSEWVSRTGEDTEAFF	TGTGCCAGCAGTGAATGGGTTTCTAGGACAGGGGAGGACACTGAAGCTTTCTTT
TRBV4-1	-	TRBJ2-1	TRBD2	CASSLLTSGGYNEQFF	TGCGCCAGCAGCCTACTCACTAGCGGGGGTTACAATGAGCAGTTCTTC
TRBV27	-	TRBJ1-2	-	CASSFTGPAYGYTF	TGTGCCAGCAGTTTCACGGGGCCCGCCTATGGCTACACCTTC